This is a list of T cell receptor beta chains from one sample in a study of CD8+ T cells in alopecia areata. Libraries were prepared by immunoSEQ multiplex PCR; TCRdb keeps only in-frame clonotypes and omits some of them. This table has about 200,000 clones, 56% appearing once. The specimen sequenced was CD8+ T cells sorted from blood. These receptors originate from a human donor in good health. CDR3s include the opening cysteine and the closing phenylalanine or tryptophan. The D gene is left open where the match is weak. Not every row has a clone size; where given, it reads once, few, many or a size class.

d_gene: NA; v_gene: TRBV4-1; abundance: NA; j_gene: TRBJ1-2; CDR3nt: TGCGCCAGCAGCCAGGGGGACTATGGCTACACCTTC; CDR3aa: CASSQGDYGYTF
d_gene: NA; v_gene: TRBV4-1; abundance: NA; j_gene: TRBJ2-1; CDR3nt: TGCGCCAGCAGCCAAGGACAGTCCAATGAGCAGTTCTTC; CDR3aa: CASSQGQSNEQFF
d_gene: NA; v_gene: TRBV2; abundance: once; j_gene: TRBJ2-1; CDR3nt: TGTGCCAGCAGTGAATTAGTAGCTAGCTCCTACAATGAGCAGTTCTTC; CDR3aa: CASSELVASSYNEQFF
d_gene: NA; v_gene: TRBV4-2; abundance: NA; j_gene: TRBJ2-3; CDR3nt: TGTGCCAGCAGCCAAGATTCCAGCACAGATACGCAGTATTTT; CDR3aa: CASSQDSSTDTQYF
d_gene: TRBD1; v_gene: TRBV7-9; abundance: NA; j_gene: TRBJ2-7; CDR3nt: TGTGCCAGCAGCTCACCGACAGGGACGAGCTCCTACGAGCAGTACTTC; CDR3aa: CASSSPTGTSSYEQYF
d_gene: NA; v_gene: TRBV29-1; abundance: NA; j_gene: TRBJ2-7; CDR3nt: TGCAGCGCTCGGACCCTCTACGAGCAGTACTTC; CDR3aa: CSARTLYEQYF
d_gene: TRBD1; v_gene: TRBV29-1; abundance: once; j_gene: TRBJ1-4; CDR3nt: TGCAGCGTTGGGGACAGGGTTGAAAAACTGTTTTTT; CDR3aa: CSVGDRVEKLFF
d_gene: TRBD2; v_gene: TRBV5-1; abundance: NA; j_gene: TRBJ2-5; CDR3nt: TGCGCCAGCAGCACCGGACTAGCGGGGCAAGAGACCCAGTACTTC; CDR3aa: CASSTGLAGQETQYF
d_gene: NA; v_gene: TRBV2; abundance: NA; j_gene: TRBJ1-5; CDR3nt: TGTGCCAGCAGTGGGGACAAGGCTGATCAGCCCCAGCATTTT; CDR3aa: CASSGDKADQPQHF
d_gene: TRBD2; v_gene: TRBV15; abundance: NA; j_gene: TRBJ2-7; CDR3nt: TGTGCCACCAGCAGATCCGGACTAGCGGGATACTACGAGCAGTACTTC; CDR3aa: CATSRSGLAGYYEQYF
d_gene: NA; v_gene: TRBV2; abundance: NA; j_gene: TRBJ2-5; CDR3nt: TGTGCCAGCAGAAGAGCGGTATCCCAAGAGACCCAGTACTTC; CDR3aa: CASRRAVSQETQYF
d_gene: NA; v_gene: TRBV5-1; abundance: NA; j_gene: TRBJ2-1; CDR3nt: TGCGCCAGCAGCCCCCTGGGGGGCGATGAGCAGTTCTTC; CDR3aa: CASSPLGGDEQFF
d_gene: NA; v_gene: TRBV10-3; abundance: NA; j_gene: TRBJ2-5; CDR3nt: TGTGCCATCAGTGAGTGGGGGGAAGAGACCCAGTACTTC; CDR3aa: CAISEWGEETQYF
d_gene: NA; v_gene: TRBV29-1; abundance: NA; j_gene: TRBJ2-7; CDR3nt: TGCAGCGTTCCCCACGACAACGAGCAGTACTTC; CDR3aa: CSVPHDNEQYF
d_gene: NA; v_gene: TRBV25-1; abundance: NA; j_gene: TRBJ1-2; CDR3nt: TGTGCTATAGGGGAAAACTATGGCTACACCTTC; CDR3aa: CAIGENYGYTF
d_gene: TRBD1; v_gene: TRBV13; abundance: NA; j_gene: TRBJ2-3; CDR3nt: TGTGCCAGCAGACGTGCTGTCCAGGGGGCGGACTCTAGCACAGATACGCAGTATTTT; CDR3aa: CASRRAVQGADSSTDTQYF
d_gene: NA; v_gene: TRBV5-1; abundance: few; j_gene: TRBJ1-1; CDR3nt: TGCGCCAGCAGCTTGTCCGGATATGAAGCTTTCTTT; CDR3aa: CASSLSGYEAFF
d_gene: NA; v_gene: TRBV27; abundance: NA; j_gene: TRBJ1-1; CDR3nt: TGTGCCAGCAAGAATCTTGGGAACACTGAAGCTTTCTTT; CDR3aa: CASKNLGNTEAFF
d_gene: NA; v_gene: TRBV6-1; abundance: few; j_gene: TRBJ1-4; CDR3nt: TGTGCCAGCAGTGATTTCTTAGCAACTAATGAAAAACTGTTTTTT; CDR3aa: CASSDFLATNEKLFF
d_gene: NA; v_gene: TRBV15; abundance: NA; j_gene: TRBJ2-7; CDR3nt: TGTGCCACCCGGGACACCAACGCCGTCGAGCAGTACTTC; CDR3aa: CATRDTNAVEQYF
d_gene: TRBD1; v_gene: TRBV2; abundance: NA; j_gene: TRBJ2-1; CDR3nt: TGTGCCAGCAGTGGGGACAGGGCCCATGAGCAGTTCTTC; CDR3aa: CASSGDRAHEQFF
d_gene: NA; v_gene: TRBV23-1; abundance: NA; j_gene: TRBJ1-4; CDR3nt: TGCGCCAGCAGTCCCACAGTGGTGGGGTCTAATGAAAAACTGTTTTTT; CDR3aa: CASSPTVVGSNEKLFF
d_gene: TRBD1; v_gene: TRBV13; abundance: NA; j_gene: TRBJ2-5; CDR3nt: TGTGCCAGCAGCCCACAGGGGTGGCAAGAGACCCAGTACTTC; CDR3aa: CASSPQGWQETQYF
d_gene: NA; v_gene: TRBV29-1; abundance: NA; j_gene: TRBJ2-1; CDR3nt: TGCAGCGTTGAAGGGCTAGGTGCGGACGATGAGCAGTTCTTC; CDR3aa: CSVEGLGADDEQFF
d_gene: TRBD1; v_gene: TRBV5-5; abundance: few; j_gene: TRBJ2-2; CDR3nt: TGTGCCAGCAGCGTCTACAGGGGGCGAACCGGGGAGCTGTTTTTT; CDR3aa: CASSVYRGRTGELFF
d_gene: NA; v_gene: TRBV18; abundance: NA; j_gene: TRBJ1-2; CDR3nt: TGTGCCAGCTCACCGCCAGAGCAGGAGGGCTACACCTTC; CDR3aa: CASSPPEQEGYTF
d_gene: TRBD2; v_gene: TRBV19; abundance: NA; j_gene: TRBJ2-1; CDR3nt: TGTGCCAGTGACTGGACTAGCGGGGGCGGGGAGCAGTTCTTC; CDR3aa: CASDWTSGGGEQFF
d_gene: TRBD1; v_gene: TRBV7-9; abundance: NA; j_gene: TRBJ2-1; CDR3nt: TGTGCCAGCAGCCCCGGGACAGGGTTGATCAATGAGCAGTTCTTC; CDR3aa: CASSPGTGLINEQFF
d_gene: TRBD2; v_gene: TRBV6-5; abundance: NA; j_gene: TRBJ2-3; CDR3nt: TGTGCCAGCAGTCTAGCGGGGGAGAGCACAGATACGCAGTATTTT; CDR3aa: CASSLAGESTDTQYF
d_gene: TRBD2; v_gene: TRBV2; abundance: NA; j_gene: TRBJ2-3; CDR3nt: TGTGCCAGCAGCGCTACCAGGGTAGCGGGAACCACAGATACGCAGTATTTT; CDR3aa: CASSATRVAGTTDTQYF
d_gene: NA; v_gene: TRBV27; abundance: once; j_gene: TRBJ2-1; CDR3nt: TGTGCCAGCAGTTTATCAGAGAACAATGAGCAGTTCTTC; CDR3aa: CASSLSENNEQFF
d_gene: NA; v_gene: TRBV5-1; abundance: NA; j_gene: TRBJ2-1; CDR3nt: TGCGCCAGCAGCTTGATTGGCAGGGGCGTGAATGAGCAGTTCTTC; CDR3aa: CASSLIGRGVNEQFF
d_gene: NA; v_gene: TRBV4-1; abundance: NA; j_gene: TRBJ2-7; CDR3nt: TGCGCCAGCAGCCAAGTGGCTAGCGAGCTCTACGAGCAGTACTTC; CDR3aa: CASSQVASELYEQYF
d_gene: NA; v_gene: TRBV29-1; abundance: NA; j_gene: TRBJ2-7; CDR3nt: TGCAGCGCCCTAGGACAAGGGCCTTCCTACGAGCAGTACTTC; CDR3aa: CSALGQGPSYEQYF
d_gene: NA; v_gene: TRBV25-1; abundance: NA; j_gene: TRBJ1-2; CDR3nt: TGTGCCAGCAGTGAATCACGGGTCGGCTACACCTTC; CDR3aa: CASSESRVGYTF
d_gene: NA; v_gene: TRBV7-8; abundance: NA; j_gene: TRBJ2-6; CDR3nt: TGTGCCAGCAGCCCCCGCACGGGGCCAGTTTCTGGGGCCAACGTCCTGACTTTC; CDR3aa: CASSPRTGPVSGANVLTF
d_gene: TRBD1; v_gene: TRBV7-9; abundance: few; j_gene: TRBJ2-5; CDR3nt: TGTGCCAGCAGCTTTCCCAGGACAGGGAAAGAGACCCAGTACTTC; CDR3aa: CASSFPRTGKETQYF
d_gene: NA; v_gene: TRBV5-6; abundance: once; j_gene: TRBJ1-5; CDR3nt: TGTGCCAGCAGCTTCGGGCAGGGAAGGCAGCCCCAGCATTTT; CDR3aa: CASSFGQGRQPQHF
d_gene: NA; v_gene: TRBV5-1; abundance: few; j_gene: TRBJ2-7; CDR3nt: TGCGCCAGCAGCCCCCAATCAGGGACACCATCCTACGAGCAGTACTTC; CDR3aa: CASSPQSGTPSYEQYF
d_gene: NA; v_gene: TRBV5-6; abundance: few; j_gene: TRBJ2-6; CDR3nt: TGTGCCAGCAGCTTGGACAGTACCTGGGGGGCCAACGTCCTGACTTTC; CDR3aa: CASSLDSTWGANVLTF
d_gene: NA; v_gene: TRBV7-8; abundance: NA; j_gene: TRBJ2-2; CDR3nt: TGTGCCAGCAGCGTTGGGCCCTCCGGCGGGGAGCTGTTTTTT; CDR3aa: CASSVGPSGGELFF
d_gene: TRBD1; v_gene: TRBV6-5; abundance: once; j_gene: TRBJ1-5; CDR3nt: TGTGCCAGCAGGGGACAGGGGGCGCGACAGCCCCAGCATTTT; CDR3aa: CASRGQGARQPQHF
d_gene: NA; v_gene: TRBV7-9; abundance: few; j_gene: TRBJ1-1; CDR3nt: TGTGCCAGCAGCTCCCGGGACGGGGGATACACTGAAGCTTTCTTT; CDR3aa: CASSSRDGGYTEAFF
d_gene: TRBD1; v_gene: TRBV18; abundance: NA; j_gene: TRBJ1-2; CDR3nt: TGTGCCAGCTCACCACCGGACAGGCAGCGGGACTATGGCTACACCTTC; CDR3aa: CASSPPDRQRDYGYTF
d_gene: NA; v_gene: TRBV5-4; abundance: NA; j_gene: TRBJ1-2; CDR3nt: TGTGCCAGCAGCCGGATGGGGGGGGTAGGAGGCTACACCTTC; CDR3aa: CASSRMGGVGGYTF
d_gene: NA; v_gene: TRBV6-5; abundance: NA; j_gene: TRBJ1-2; CDR3nt: TGTGCCAGCAGTTATAAGGGGGACACCTCCTACTATGGCTACACCTTC; CDR3aa: CASSYKGDTSYYGYTF